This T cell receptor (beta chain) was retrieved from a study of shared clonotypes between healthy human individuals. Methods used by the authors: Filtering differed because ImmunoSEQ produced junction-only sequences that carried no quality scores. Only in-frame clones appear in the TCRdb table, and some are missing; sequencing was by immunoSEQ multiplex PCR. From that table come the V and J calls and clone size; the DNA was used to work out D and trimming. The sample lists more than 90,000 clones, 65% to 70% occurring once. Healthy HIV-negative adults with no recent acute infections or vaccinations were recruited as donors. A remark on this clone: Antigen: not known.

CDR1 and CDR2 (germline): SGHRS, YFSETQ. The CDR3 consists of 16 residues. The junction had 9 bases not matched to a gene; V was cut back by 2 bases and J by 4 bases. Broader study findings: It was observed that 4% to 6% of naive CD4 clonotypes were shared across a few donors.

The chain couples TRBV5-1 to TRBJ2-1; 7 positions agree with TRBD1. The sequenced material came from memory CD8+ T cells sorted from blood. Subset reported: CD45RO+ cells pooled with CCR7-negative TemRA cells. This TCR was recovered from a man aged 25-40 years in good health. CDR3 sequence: CASSFFTQGSYNEQFF. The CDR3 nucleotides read TGCGCCAGCAGCTTCTTTACACAGGGGTCGTACAATGAGCAGTTCTTC.